This is a list of T cell receptor beta chains from one sample in a study of shared clonotypes between healthy human individuals. The data were produced by immunoSEQ multiplex PCR, yet TCRdb's version contains in-frame clones alone and is incomplete. The data show roughly 2.1 million clones, roughly 91% seen once. Sequenced input: naive CD8+ T cells from PBMCs. These receptors originate from a young man in good health. Some clones in this sample may be carry-over from other donors' samples. CDR3s include the opening cysteine and the closing phenylalanine or tryptophan. Fields, in order: D gene, V gene, J gene, clone size, CDR3 protein, CDR3 DNA. D genes are given only for firm matches. Clone size, where shown, is once, few, many, or a class for clones that have expanded.

.	TRBV29-1	TRBJ2-7	once	CSRKLLDEGVSYEQYF	TGCAGCAGGAAACTGCTGGACGAGGGTGTCTCCTACGAGCAGTACTTC
.	TRBV2	TRBJ2-1	.	CATTADYNEQFF	TGTGCCACAACAGCGGACTACAATGAGCAGTTCTTC
.	TRBV6-6	TRBJ2-3	.	CASSYKAGALSEYF	TGTGCCAGCAGTTATAAGGCAGGGGCCCTCTCTGAGTATTTT
TRBD2	TRBV7-9	TRBJ2-1	.	CASSRTSGRFNEQFF	TGTGCCAGCAGCCGTACTAGCGGGAGGTTCAATGAGCAGTTCTTC
TRBD2	TRBV6-5	TRBJ2-7	.	CASSPRLAGFYEQYF	TGTGCCAGCAGTCCACGACTAGCGGGCTTCTACGAGCAGTACTTC
.	TRBV13	TRBJ2-5	.	CASSSRGRAETQYF	TGTGCCAGCAGCTCTAGAGGACGGGCGGAGACCCAGTACTTC
TRBD1	TRBV27	TRBJ2-7	.	CASSSTGGFAEQYF	TGTGCCAGCAGTTCCACAGGGGGCTTCGCCGAGCAGTACTTC
.	TRBV6-5	TRBJ2-7	.	CASSYGQHYEQYF	TGTGCCAGCAGTTACGGACAGCACTACGAGCAGTACTTC
.	TRBV7-9	TRBJ2-4	once	CASPSAYLAKNIQYF	TGTGCCAGCCCCTCGGCATATTTAGCCAAAAACATTCAGTACTTC
.	TRBV28	TRBJ2-7	.	CASSPDSRDEQYF	TGTGCCAGCAGTCCCGACAGTAGGGACGAGCAGTACTTC
TRBD1	TRBV30	TRBJ2-5	.	CAWSPGQGAQETQYF	TGTGCCTGGAGTCCAGGACAGGGGGCGCAGGAGACCCAGTACTTC
TRBD1	TRBV5-4	TRBJ2-7	once	CASSLQGFYEQYF	TGTGCCAGCAGCTTACAGGGGTTCTACGAGCAGTACTTC
TRBD1	TRBV4-1	TRBJ2-1	.	CASSDTGTAFLGEQFF	TGCGCCAGCAGCGATACCGGGACAGCCTTTCTAGGGGAGCAGTTCTTC
.	TRBV28	TRBJ1-4	.	CASTSARELGEKLFF	TGTGCCAGCACCTCCGCTAGAGAGCTAGGTGAAAAACTGTTTTTT
.	TRBV2	TRBJ2-7	.	CASIRSSYEQYF	TGTGCCAGCATACGGAGCTCCTACGAGCAGTACTTC
TRBD1	TRBV29-1	TRBJ1-1	.	CSGRQGANTEAFF	TGCAGCGGGAGACAGGGGGCGAACACTGAAGCTTTCTTT
.	TRBV28	TRBJ2-1	.	CASSSLTLYNEQFF	TGTGCCAGCAGTTCCTTGACCCTCTACAATGAGCAGTTCTTC
TRBD2	TRBV4-1	TRBJ2-7	.	CASSQGDYLSEQYF	TGCGCCAGCAGTCAAGGGGACTACCTGTCGGAGCAGTACTTC
.	TRBV5-1	TRBJ2-5	.	CASSFSDLRETQYF	TGCGCCAGCAGCTTTTCAGACCTTCGAGAGACCCAGTACTTC
.	TRBV7-9	TRBJ1-4	.	CASSLTGQLFF	TGTGCCAGCAGCCTTACGGGACAACTGTTTTTT
TRBD2	TRBV10-1	TRBJ2-3	.	CASSESAGGEGADTQYF	TGCGCCAGCAGTGAGTCAGCGGGAGGGGAGGGGGCAGATACGCAGTATTTT
.	TRBV28	TRBJ2-7	.	CASSLLDSYEQYF	TGTGCCAGCAGTTTATTGGATTCCTACGAGCAGTACTTC
.	TRBV2	TRBJ2-7	.	CACQGGSYEQYF	TGTGCCTGCCAGGGGGGCTCCTACGAGCAGTACTTC
TRBD1	TRBV7-8	TRBJ1-1	.	CASSSPGQGVRTEAFF	TGTGCCAGCAGCTCGCCGGGACAGGGTGTTCGGACTGAAGCTTTCTTT
TRBD1	TRBV27	TRBJ1-5	.	CASSMGTGSNQPQHF	TGTGCCAGCAGCATGGGGACAGGCAGCAATCAGCCCCAGCATTTT
TRBD2	TRBV5-1	TRBJ2-1	.	CASSSGLAGGRLGSYNEQFF	TGCGCCAGCAGCTCGGGACTAGCGGGAGGTCGCTTGGGCTCCTACAATGAGCAGTTCTTC
TRBD2	TRBV14	TRBJ2-7	.	CASSQFGGMLSYEQYF	TGTGCCAGCAGCCAATTCGGGGGGATGCTCTCCTACGAGCAGTACTTC
TRBD2	TRBV4-2	TRBJ2-1	.	CASSLLGGNEQFF	TGTGCCAGCAGTCTTCTGGGGGGGAATGAGCAGTTCTTC
.	TRBV13	TRBJ2-7	.	CASSKLAHEQYF	TGTGCCAGCAGCAAGCTAGCGCACGAGCAGTACTTC
.	TRBV29-1	TRBJ1-1	.	CSPSLTEAFF	TGCAGCCCTTCTCTTACTGAAGCTTTCTTT
.	TRBV6-1	TRBJ2-1	.	CASSELRNSSSYNEQFF	TGTGCCAGCAGTGAATTGAGGAACAGTAGCTCCTACAATGAGCAGTTCTTC
TRBD2	TRBV4-1	TRBJ2-1	.	CASSQVLALEGNEQFF	TGCGCCAGCAGCCAAGTACTAGCGCTGGAGGGCAATGAGCAGTTCTTC
.	TRBV28	TRBJ2-7	.	CASSFGQEAYEQYF	TGTGCCAGCAGTTTTGGGCAGGAAGCCTACGAGCAGTACTTC
TRBD2	TRBV2	TRBJ2-7	.	CASRSTQGTGGDEQYF	TGTGCCAGCAGGTCTACACAGGGTACCGGGGGGGACGAGCAGTACTTC
.	TRBV6-6	TRBJ2-7	once	CASSYSETLYEQYF	TGTGCCAGCAGTTACTCCGAAACTCTCTACGAGCAGTACTTC
.	TRBV5-4	TRBJ2-1	.	CASSWGLGNEQFF	TGTGCCAGCAGCTGGGGACTCGGGAATGAGCAGTTCTTC
.	TRBV7-6	TRBJ2-3	.	CASSLGVVGTDTQYF	TGTGCCAGCAGCTTAGGGGTCGTGGGCACAGATACGCAGTATTTT
.	TRBV6-5	TRBJ1-2	.	CASSYSNSYGYTF	TGTGCCAGCAGTTACTCGAACAGCTATGGCTACACCTTC
TRBD2	TRBV2	TRBJ2-1	.	CASSEAFGPSGSDDEQFF	TGTGCCAGCAGTGAAGCGTTTGGCCCTAGCGGGAGCGATGATGAGCAGTTCTTC
TRBD1	TRBV27	TRBJ2-7	.	CASSRLFGTDPVEQYF	TGTGCCAGCAGCCGTCTTTTTGGGACAGACCCTGTGGAGCAGTACTTC
.	TRBV29-1	TRBJ1-1	.	CSHNDPGENTEAFF	TGCAGCCACAATGACCCAGGGGAGAACACTGAAGCTTTCTTT
TRBD1	TRBV30	TRBJ2-6	.	CAWRGWTGESSGANVLTF	TGTGCCTGGAGGGGGTGGACAGGGGAGAGCTCTGGGGCCAACGTCCTGACTTTC
TRBD1	TRBV27	TRBJ1-5	.	CASSPGTGGNQPQHF	TGTGCCAGCAGTCCCGGGACAGGGGGCAATCAGCCCCAGCATTTT
TRBD1	TRBV7-3	TRBJ2-1	.	CASSSVGTAYNEQFF	TGTGCCAGCAGCTCCGTCGGGACAGCATACAATGAGCAGTTCTTC
.	TRBV4-1	TRBJ2-7	.	CASTNTPSSYEQYF	TGCGCCAGCACCAACACTCCTAGCTCCTACGAGCAGTACTTC
TRBD1	TRBV27	TRBJ1-2	.	CASSLRGKRDGYTF	TGTGCCAGCAGCCTCAGGGGGAAAAGGGATGGCTACACCTTC
.	TRBV6-5	TRBJ2-7	.	CASSRYRETVGEQYF	TGTGCCAGCAGTCGATACAGGGAAACCGTTGGCGAGCAGTACTTC
.	TRBV10-3	TRBJ2-7	.	CAISESFRGGYEQYF	TGTGCCATCAGTGAGTCTTTCAGGGGCGGCTACGAGCAGTACTTC
.	TRBV5-3	TRBJ1-2	.	CARRPSYGYTF	TGTGCCAGAAGACCATCCTATGGCTACACCTTC
TRBD1	TRBV5-1	TRBJ1-1	.	CASSAGGNTEAFF	TGCGCCAGCAGCGCAGGGGGAAACACTGAAGCTTTCTTT
TRBD2	TRBV7-9	TRBJ2-1	.	CASSLVPGGPGNEQFF	TGTGCCAGCAGCTTAGTCCCGGGAGGGCCTGGCAATGAGCAGTTCTTC
TRBD2	TRBV9	TRBJ2-7	.	CASSLGEGVFVSEQYF	TGTGCCAGCAGCCTGGGGGAGGGCGTCTTCGTAAGCGAGCAGTACTTC
.	TRBV28	TRBJ1-1	.	CASRQGNTEAFF	TGTGCCAGCAGGCAGGGGAACACTGAAGCTTTCTTT
.	TRBV9	TRBJ1-5	once	CASSVGTSPHSNQPQHF	TGTGCCAGCAGCGTAGGGACATCACCACATAGCAATCAGCCCCAGCATTTT
TRBD1	TRBV4-1	TRBJ2-5	.	CASSQGQGVSETQYF	TGCGCCAGCAGCCAAGGGCAGGGGGTTAGTGAGACCCAGTACTTC
.	TRBV5-1	TRBJ2-2	.	CASSSEGNTGELFF	TGCGCCAGCAGCTCGGAGGGGAACACCGGGGAGCTGTTTTTT
.	TRBV27	TRBJ2-1	.	CASSLEGNEQFF	TGTGCCAGCAGTTTAGAAGGCAATGAGCAGTTCTTC
.	TRBV7-6	TRBJ2-1	.	CASSMQGGGYNEQFF	TGTGCCAGCAGCATGCAAGGGGGGGGTTACAATGAGCAGTTCTTC
TRBD2	TRBV7-2	TRBJ2-7	.	CASSLGAGGFSYEQYF	TGTGCCAGCAGCTTAGGCGCGGGAGGCTTCTCCTACGAGCAGTACTTC